This TCR beta chain was identified during a study of T cells in Graves' hyperthyroidism and ophthalmopathy. The source material, RNA transcripts, was used to amplify TCR beta CDR3 regions. Carried out on the TCR CDR3, a first-round RT-PCR used the HTBI primer set. TCRdb used MiXCR to reprocess the multiplex PCR reads, holding one entry per CDR3 protein. The repertoire holds 400,000 to 500,000 distinct CDR3 sequences, with 12% to 15% as singletons. Findings and caveats of the study: Most thyroid clonotypes expanded above 0.001 were also detected in blood.

V lost 4 bases and J lost 8, with 14 bases in between. CDR1 is MNHNS and CDR2 is SASEGT in the germline V gene. This CDR3 region has 13 residues. The hyperthyroidism was newly diagnosed and had lasted under 2 months; the patients were aged 18 to 65. The study left out patients who had uncontrolled infection, other autoimmune disease, pregnancy or lactation. This clonotype was seen more than once but under ten times. The antigen remains unidentified. This receptor was taken from a woman in her late teens or twenties with Graves' hyperthyroidism. What was sequenced was blood. The V call is TRBV6-1, the J call TRBJ1-1; D uncertain. The CDR3 reads CASSVTFRNEAFF. CDR3 coding DNA: TGTGCCAGCAGTGTAACTTTTCGGAACGAAGCTTTCTTT.